This record looks at one T cell receptor beta chain sequence and its context. This sample is drawn from a study of control samples from healthy donors and cancer patients. J was trimmed by 2 bases and V by 0 bases; bases with no gene match: 1. Germline V gene sequence: CDR1 SGHRS, CDR2 YFSETQ. There are 15 residues in the CDR3. Sequencing used immunoSEQ multiplex PCR; TCRdb keeps in-frame clones, though not all of them. This sample has some 71,000 clones; 90% occur once, and the top ten carry 1% to 1.5%. This sequence originates from a woman aged 45-60 years with colorectal cancer. The chain carries TRBV5-1 and TRBJ2-2, with 7 bases identical to TRBD1. Specimen: PBMCs. The CDR3 sequence is CASSLDRGNTGELFF. CDR3 coding DNA: TGCGCCAGCAGCTTGGACAGGGGTAACACCGGGGAGCTGTTTTTT. The full variable domain, its missing parts supplied by reference TRBV5-1 and TRBJ2-2, is KAGVTQTPRYLIKTRGQQVTLSCSPISGHRSVSWYQQTPGQGLQFLFEYFSETQRNKGNFPGRFSGRQFSNSRSEMNVSTLELGDSALYLCASSLDRGNTGELFFGEGSRLTVL.